This T cell receptor beta chain was identified during a study of T cells after yellow fever vaccination. A 5'RACE template-switching step, the method used to make TCR cDNA, added a universal primer site and UMIs. TCRdb passed the 5' RACE reads through MiXCR, listing each CDR3 protein once. The data contain a few hundred thousand distinct CDR3 sequences, about 3.5% of them singletons. Germline CDR1 is MGHDK and CDR2 is SYGVNS. The CDR3 contains 13 residues. The V end lost 6 bases, the J end lost 7 bases, and 12 bases lay between the germline ends. General study findings and limits: Contaminating bulk clonotypes could be abundant in FACS-sorted repertoires. Relatively few clonotypes were ones that appeared in both CD4 and CD8 compartments. Weaker overall was a secondary response that nonetheless peaked faster, on day 5 versus 15.

In this sample, this clonotype turned up many times. The antigen is undetermined. The source of this sequence is a man in his late teens or twenties who received the YFV17D yellow fever vaccine. This rearrangement joins TRBV25-1 to TRBJ1-4, with D possibly TRBD1 on 5 matching bases. Sequences were derived from PBMCs, sampled on the day of the yellow fever booster vaccination. CDR3 in amino acids: CASRRGAGEKLFF. CDR3 nucleotides: TGTGCCAGCAGAAGAGGGGCAGGTGAAAAACTGTTTTTT.